Included here is one T cell receptor (beta chain) sequence, with context. Its antigen is unidentified. PCR employed 60 Vbeta and 13 Jbeta primers. Only in-frame clones appear in the TCRdb table, and some are missing; sequencing was by immunoSEQ multiplex PCR. The table includes around 130,000 clones, around 70% detected once. The source of the sample is a study of cytomegalovirus exposure and HLA in healthy donors. The study, taken as a whole, reports: The majority of TCR sequences were rare, yet some public TCRs appeared in many donors. In vitro, a few CMV-associated chains proved specific for CMV antigens.

Source material: PBMCs. The TCR sequence derives from a woman aged 40-49 years in good health and CMV-seropositive.

The CDR3 sequence: CASSLIAQLNTEAFF. CDR3 nucleotides: TGTGCCAGCAGCTTAATAGCCCAGTTGAACACTGAAGCTTTCTTT. V usage is TRBV11-2 and J usage is TRBJ1-1; no reliable D call. Deletions cut 2 bases from V and 0 bases from J, with 10 bases between. This CDR3 region has 15 residues. Germline V gene lookup returns CDR1 SGHAT and CDR2 FQNNGV. Using reference TRBV11-2 and TRBJ1-1 for the parts outside the CDR3, the full variable domain is EAGVAQSPRYKIIEKRQSVAFWCNPISGHATLYWYQQILGQGPKLLIQFQNNGVVDDSQLPKDRFSAERLKGVDSTLKIQPAKLEDSAVYLCASSLIAQLNTEAFFGQGTRLTVV.